These 4 T cell receptor beta chains came from one sample sequenced in a study of post-analysis software for immune sequencing data. Overall study findings and caveats: TRBV segments more frequent in patients than in controls numbered a few and included TRBV5-6, TRBV5-1 and TRBV20-1.

For these receptors, no antigen is known. The TCR beta cDNA libraries contained unique molecular identifiers. MiXCR, run by TCRdb on the PCR reads, gives a single entry per CDR3 protein. The sample contains fewer than 850,000 distinct CDR3 sequences, 25% to 30% of which appear only once. The specimen was blood. These receptors all stem from a girl aged 10 to 17 with multiple sclerosis.

The chain combines TRBV12-3 or TRBV12-4 with TRBJ2-1; tentative D call: TRBD2 (6 bases). The CDR3 sequence is 16 residues long. V was trimmed by 1 base and J by 7 bases, leaving 17 bases between them. Here the CDR3 reads CASSLGRLGFENEQFF. DNA for the CDR3: TGTGCCAGCAGTTTAGGTCGACTAGGTTTTGAGAATGAGCAGTTCTTC.

This clonotype was recorded at least ten times. The J gene is TRBJ2-7, the V gene TRBV20-1; 11 bases map to TRBD2. The CDR3 covers 13 residues. V lost 4 bases and J lost 3; bases outside the gene matches: 2. CDR1 is DFQATT, CDR2 SNEGSKA, per germline (reference sequence). The CDR3 region is CSATGTSGYEQYF. CDR3 nucleotide sequence: TGCAGTGCTACCGGGACTAGCGGCTACGAGCAGTACTTC.

This clonotype was seen ten or more times. The genes are TRBV20-1 and TRBJ1-1; D is possibly TRBD1 (6 bases). This CDR3 is built from 14 residues. Between the trimmed V and J ends, which lost 5 bases and 10 bases, there was a span of 23 bases. Germline CDR1 is DFQATT and CDR2 is SNEGSKA (reference sequence). As DNA, the CDR3 is TGCAGTGCTCCGCCTCTTATCGGTGTAGGGGGAGCTTTCTTT. Its translation: CSAPPLIGVGGAFF.

Only a few counts were recorded for this clonotype. The chain links TRBV11-2 to TRBJ2-1, with D unresolved. Germline V gene lookup returns CDR1 SGHAT and CDR2 FQNNGV. The V gene lost 5 bases and the J gene lost 1 base, with 9 bases spanning the gap. The CDR3 length is 14 residues. The CDR3 sequence: CASSPHKSYNEQFF. The CDR3, as DNA: TGTGCCAGCAGCCCGCACAAATCCTACAATGAGCAGTTCTTC.